This TCR beta chain is drawn from a study of T cells after yellow fever vaccination. The CDR3 totals 14 residues. V dropped 6 bases and J dropped 9; count of bases not matched to a gene: 6. Germline assignment: CDR1 MGHRA and CDR2 YSYEKL. Many counts were recorded for this clonotype. TCRdb itself ran the 5' RACE reads through MiXCR, one entry per CDR3 protein. The sample lists a few hundred thousand distinct CDR3 sequences; over 4% were seen once. Material: PBMCs, obtained 5 days after the yellow fever booster vaccination. This clonotype originated in a man aged 18 to 30 who received the YFV17D yellow fever vaccine. The chain recombines TRBV4-1 with TRBJ1-6; 9 bases are shared with TRBD1. The CDR3 DNA is TGCGCCAGCAGTCCGACAGGGGGAGGTTCACCCCTCCACTTT. Translating it yields CASSPTGGGSPLHF.